What follows are 23 T cell receptor beta chains derived from one specimen sequenced in a study of blood T cell repertoires in COVID-19. Only in-frame clones appear in the TCRdb table, and some are missing; sequencing was by immunoSEQ multiplex PCR. The sample shows more than 400,000 clones, around 90% of them seen only once. The specimen was PBMCs or T cells enriched from blood (not recorded which). The receptors were sampled from a woman in her late teens or twenties who had recovered from COVID-19.

V usage is TRBV2 and J usage is TRBJ2-7, with TRBD2 matching over 8 bases. The CDR3 has 15 amino acids. V lost 3 bases to trimming and J lost 6 bases; unmatched junction nucleotides: 10. Germline lookup yields CDR1 SNHLY and CDR2 FYNNEI. CDR3 in amino acids: CASSEVAGRAGEQYF. The CDR3 nucleotides read TGTGCCAGCAGTGAGGTAGCGGGGAGAGCGGGCGAGCAGTACTTC.

The chain couples TRBV7-9 to TRBJ2-5; maybe TRBD1 (5 bases). Trimming removed 5 bases at V and 1 base at J, with 8 bases between. The CDR3 is 13 residues long. Germline CDR1 and CDR2: SEHNR and FQNEAQ (reference sequence). In nucleotides, the CDR3 is TGTGCCAGCAGCAAGACAGCCCAAGAGACCCAGTACTTC. Its protein is CASSKTAQETQYF. Variable domain in full (rest from reference TRBV7-9 and TRBJ2-5): DTGVSQNPRHKITKRGQNVTFRCDPISEHNRLYWYRQTLGQGPEFLTYFQNEAQLEKSRLLSDRFSAERPKGSFSTLEIQRTEQGDSAMYLCASSKTAQETQYFGPGTRLLVL.

The rearrangement links TRBV28 to TRBJ2-1; 8 nucleotides match TRBD2. CDR3 length equals 14 residues. CDR1 MDHEN and CDR2 SYDVKM come from the germline V gene. J gave up 4 bases and V 5 bases, and 4 bases lay outside the gene matches. As DNA, the CDR3 is TGTGCCAGCAGTGAAGCGGGGGCTTACAATGAGCAGTTCTTC. Its protein is CASSEAGAYNEQFF.

The V call is TRBV9, the J call TRBJ1-5; no clear D. CDR3 length equals 13 residues. V was shortened by 3 bases and J by 9 bases, with 13 bases between the two germline ends. Germline V gives CDR1 SGDLS, CDR2 YYNGEE. The CDR3 reads CASSGTEGTPQHF. The CDR3 nucleotides are TGTGCCAGCAGCGGGACGGAGGGTACGCCCCAGCATTTT.

This chain uses TRBV5-1 with TRBJ1-4, with a possible D match to TRBD1 (5 bases). The ends were cut back, 0 bases at V and 4 bases at J, with 16 bases in the middle. CDR3 length: 17 amino acids. Germline V gene lookup returns CDR1 SGHRS and CDR2 YFSETQ. The CDR3: CASSLGPLTDDNEKLFF. For the CDR3, the DNA is TGCGCCAGCAGCTTGGGACCCCTGACAGACGATAATGAAAAACTGTTTTTT.

This chain connects TRBV5-1 to TRBJ1-1, with 8 bases lining up with TRBD1. CDR3 size: 15 residues. Germline V gene sequence: CDR1 SGHRS, CDR2 YFSETQ. V trimming: 0 bases; J trimming: 3 bases; junction bases outside the gene matches: 4. The CDR3 region has the DNA TGCGCCAGCAGCTTGGGGACAGGGAGGGACACTGAAGCTTTCTTT. Its protein is CASSLGTGRDTEAFF.

V usage is TRBV25-1 and J usage is TRBJ2-7, with 8 bases lining up with TRBD1. CDR1 MGHDK and CDR2 SYGVNS come from the germline V gene. After removal of 3 bases from V and 3 bases from J, the junction contained 7 bases not matched to a gene. This CDR3 spans 15 amino acids. The CDR3 spells CASSDLRTGSYEQYF. In nucleotides, the CDR3 is TGTGCCAGCAGTGACCTAAGGACAGGGAGCTACGAGCAGTACTTC.

The CDR3 bases are TGTGCCAGCAGCTTAGGACAAGGGGTGATGTACTTC. This translates into CASSLGQGVMYF. The V and J genes are TRBV7-2 and TRBJ2-7, with D perhaps matching TRBD1 (5 bases). This CDR3 region has 12 residues. Germline loops: CDR1 SGHTA, CDR2 FQGNSA. V was shortened by 1 base and J by 12 bases, with 13 bases between the two germline ends.

This clone showed up just a few times. This rearrangement joins TRBV6-4 to TRBJ1-2; a possible D gene is TRBD1 (6 bases). Trimming removed 6 bases from V and 7 bases from J, with 12 bases in between. CDR1 MRHNA and CDR2 SNTAGT come from the germline V gene. The CDR3 spans 12 residues. DNA for the CDR3: TGTGCCAGCAGAGCAGGGGCGGGTGGCTACACCTTC. It yields the protein CASRAGAGGYTF.

The V gene is TRBV5-1, the J gene TRBJ2-2, with a tentative D call TRBD2 (7 bases). This CDR3 spans 14 amino acids. Germline V gives CDR1 SGHRS, CDR2 YFSETQ. Trimming removed 3 bases at V and 5 bases at J, with 11 bases between. CDR3 in DNA: TGCGCCAGCAGCTGGGGGGGCGATACCGGGGAGCTGTTTTTT. Translation gives CASSWGGDTGELFF. Combining the CDR3 with reference TRBV5-1 and TRBJ2-2 gives the whole variable domain KAGVTQTPRYLIKTRGQQVTLSCSPISGHRSVSWYQQTPGQGLQFLFEYFSETQRNKGNFPGRFSGRQFSNSRSEMNVSTLELGDSALYLCASSWGGDTGELFFGEGSRLTVL.

The V and J genes are TRBV30 and TRBJ1-6; TRBD1 matches 9 bases. The length of the CDR3 is 12 residues. The J segment lost 9 bases and the V segment lost 5 bases, leaving 2 bases of the junction unmatched. Looked up from germline, CDR1 is GTSNPN and CDR2 is SVGIG (reference sequence). CDR3 sequence: CAWGTGSSPLHF. The CDR3 DNA reads TGTGCCTGGGGGACAGGGAGTTCACCCCTCCACTTT.

The CDR3 region has the DNA TGTGCCAGCTCACCACCTCCGGGGGGGGGCGAAGCGACCCAGTACTTC. This translates into CASSPPPGGGEATQYF. The chain links TRBV18 to TRBJ2-5; 8 nucleotides agree with TRBD2. Germline assignment: CDR1 KGHSH and CDR2 LQKENI. J lost 7 bases, V lost 0 bases, and 10 bases had no gene match. The CDR3 is 16 residues long.

This clone is a singleton in its sample. The chain has TRBV12-5 and TRBJ1-5; a possible D gene is TRBD1 (5 bases). The germline V gene has CDR1 LGHNT and CDR2 FRNRAP. The CDR3 spans 12 residues. The V and J ends lost 7 bases and 7 bases respectively, with 11 bases between them. Written as DNA, the CDR3 is TGTGCTAGTGCGGCAGGGTGGCAGCCCCAGCATTTT. Translation gives CASAAGWQPQHF. Full variable domain (remainder filled in from reference TRBV12-5 and TRBJ1-5): DARVTQTPRHKVTEMGQEVTMRCQPILGHNTVFWYRQTMMQGLELLAYFRNRAPLDDSGMPKDRFSAEMPDATLATLKIQPSEPRDSAVYFCASAAGWQPQHFGDGTRLSIL.

V and J are TRBV5-1 and TRBJ2-4, with TRBD1 matching 9 bases. This CDR3 contains 15 residues. Germline-derived CDR1 and CDR2 are SGHRS and YFSETQ. Trimming cost V 3 bases and J 8 bases; bases outside gene matches: 9. CDR3 nucleotides: TGCGCCAGCAGCTCCGGGACAGGGTCGACCGACATTCAGTACTTC. This sequence encodes CASSSGTGSTDIQYF.

This chain joins TRBV7-8 and TRBJ2-1, with D possibly matching TRBD2 (6 bases). V shed 7 bases and J shed 5 bases, with 21 bases lying between them. Germline CDR1 and CDR2: SGHVS and FQNEAQ. The CDR3 has 16 residues. CDR3 in amino acids: CASKEAGPSLNNEQFF. The CDR3 DNA is TGTGCCAGCAAAGAGGCGGGGCCGTCCTTGAACAATGAGCAGTTCTTC.

The chain combines TRBV10-2 with TRBJ1-1; D gene unclear. Germline values: CDR1 WSHSY, CDR2 SAAADI. The CDR3 loop spans 14 amino acids. The germline V and J ends were trimmed by 1 base and 4 bases, with 10 bases remaining between them. The CDR3 sequence: CASSEWEGSTEAFF. Written as DNA, the CDR3 is TGCGCCAGCAGTGAGTGGGAGGGAAGCACTGAAGCTTTCTTT.

The chain recombines TRBV30 with TRBJ2-7; the match to TRBD1 covers 10 bases. The CDR3 spans 17 residues. The V and J ends lost 2 bases and 0 bases, in that order; junction bases with no gene match: 10. Per germline, CDR1 GTSNPN and CDR2 SVGIG (reference sequence). Written as DNA, the CDR3 is TGTGCCTGGAGTAGGGACAGGGGTCGCCTCAGCTCCTACGAGCAGTACTTC. It is translated as CAWSRDRGRLSSYEQYF.

V gene TRBV7-9 combines with J gene TRBJ2-5, with TRBD1 matching over 7 bases. J lost 5 bases, V lost 7 bases, and 13 bases had no gene match. CDR1 is SEHNR and CDR2 is FQNEAQ in the germline V gene (reference sequence). This CDR3 contains 15 residues. The CDR3 is CASTWDQGGAETQYF. The CDR3 DNA is TGTGCCAGCACCTGGGACCAAGGGGGCGCGGAGACCCAGTACTTC.

This chain uses TRBV14 with TRBJ1-1, with D uncertain. The V and J ends lost 7 bases and 0 bases respectively, with 9 bases between them. The germline CDR1 and CDR2 sequences are SGHDN and FVKESK. The CDR3 loop spans 13 amino acids. In DNA, the CDR3 is TGTGCCAGCACAAACTTCATGAACACTGAAGCTTTCTTT. Translation gives CASTNFMNTEAFF.

The gene calls are TRBV10-3 and TRBJ1-4, with unresolved D. Germline lookup yields CDR1 ENHRY and CDR2 SYGVKD. The V and J ends lost 0 bases and 2 bases respectively, with 7 bases between them. This CDR3 has 15 amino acids. The CDR3 is CAISESAGTNEKLFF. The DNA for the CDR3 is TGTGCCATCAGTGAGTCCGCCGGGACTAATGAAAAACTGTTTTTT.

The chain joins TRBV30 to TRBJ1-2, with D perhaps matching TRBD1 (6 bases). The germline gives CDR1 GTSNPN, CDR2 SVGIG (reference sequence). CDR3 length: 13 amino acids. V gave up 0 bases and J gave up 10 bases, with 15 bases separating them. The CDR3 reads CAWSVRTGSYYTF. The CDR3 DNA reads TGTGCCTGGAGTGTACGAACAGGGTCTTACTACACCTTC.

The chain is built from TRBV2 and TRBJ1-4; no definite D call. V lost 7 bases and J 4 bases, leaving 13 bases between the germline ends. The CDR3 length is 14 residues. Per the germline V gene, CDR1 is SNHLY and CDR2 is FYNNEI. The DNA for the CDR3 is TGTGCCAGCATTACGGGCGGGAGTAATGAAAAACTGTTTTTT. Amino acid sequence: CASITGGSNEKLFF.

The genes are TRBV21-1 and TRBJ1-1; the DNA was not compared with TRBD1, the D call given in the table. TRBV21-1 is designated a pseudogene. The CDR3 contains 14 residues. The CDR3: CAGLRTVMNTEAFF. The CDR3, as DNA: TGTGCCGGCCTAAGGACAGTCATGAACACTGAAGCTTTCTTT.